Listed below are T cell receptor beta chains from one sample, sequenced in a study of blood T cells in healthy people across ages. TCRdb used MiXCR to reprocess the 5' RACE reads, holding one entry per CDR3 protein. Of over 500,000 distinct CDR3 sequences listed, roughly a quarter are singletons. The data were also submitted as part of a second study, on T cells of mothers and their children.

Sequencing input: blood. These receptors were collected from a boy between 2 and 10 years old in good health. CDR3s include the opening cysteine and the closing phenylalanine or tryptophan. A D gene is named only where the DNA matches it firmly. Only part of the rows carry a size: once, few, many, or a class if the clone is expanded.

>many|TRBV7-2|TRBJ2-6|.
CASRPSSTGANVLTF
TGTGCCAGCAGACCGAGTAGCACTGGGGCCAACGTCCTGACTTTC
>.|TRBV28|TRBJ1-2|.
CASCLSDSLGYTF
TGTGCCAGCTGTTTATCGGACAGCCTTGGCTACACCTTC
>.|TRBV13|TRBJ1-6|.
CASSLARGRADSPLHF
TGTGCCAGCAGCTTAGCCAGGGGTCGTGCGGATTCACCCCTCCACTTT
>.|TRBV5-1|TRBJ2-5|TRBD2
CASSLAGLAGETQYF
TGTGCCAGCAGCTTAGCAGGACTAGCGGGAGAGACCCAGTACTTC
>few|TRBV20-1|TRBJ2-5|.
CSARPLIWGREETQYF
TGCAGTGCTAGGCCTCTAATCTGGGGGCGGGAAGAGACCCAGTACTTC
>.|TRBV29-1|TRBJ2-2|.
CSVGDGPGELFF
TGCAGCGTTGGGGATGGACCCGGGGAGCTGTTTTTT
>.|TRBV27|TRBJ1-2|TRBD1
CASRRTGAGGYTF
TGTGCCAGCAGACGGACAGGGGCTGGAGGCTACACCTTC
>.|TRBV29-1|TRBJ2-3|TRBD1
CSSGGQTTDTQYF
TGCAGCTCTGGGGGACAGACCACAGATACGCAGTATTTT
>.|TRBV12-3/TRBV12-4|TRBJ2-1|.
CASSMPGQRNSYNEQFF
TGTGCCAGCAGTATGCCGGGACAAAGGAACTCCTACAATGAGCAGTTCTTC
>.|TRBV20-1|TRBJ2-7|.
CSASPGPSHEQYF
TGCAGTGCCTCCCCGGGACCCTCCCACGAGCAGTACTTC
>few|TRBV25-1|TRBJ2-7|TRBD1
CASSRQGTYEQYF
TGTGCCAGCAGTCGACAGGGGACATACGAGCAGTACTTC
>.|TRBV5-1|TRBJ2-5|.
CASCLGADPQLGTQYF
TGCGCCAGCTGCTTGGGAGCAGACCCACAACTCGGGACCCAGTACTTC
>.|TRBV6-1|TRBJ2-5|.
CASSELVGFQETQYF
TGTGCCAGCAGTGAGCTGGTGGGTTTCCAAGAGACCCAGTACTTC
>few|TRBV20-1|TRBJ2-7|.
CSARWSGSYEQYF
TGCAGTGCTAGATGGAGCGGCTCCTACGAGCAGTACTTC
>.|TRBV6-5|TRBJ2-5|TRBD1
CASSYDDRVETQYF
TGTGCCAGCAGTTACGACGACAGGGTTGAGACCCAGTACTTC
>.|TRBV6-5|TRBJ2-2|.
CASSPDYTGELFF
TGTGCCAGCAGTCCAGATTACACCGGGGAGCTGTTTTTT
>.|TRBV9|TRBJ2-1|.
CASSVAGGVTLSSYNEQFF
TGTGCCAGCAGCGTAGCCGGTGGTGTGACACTCAGCTCCTACAATGAGCAGTTCTTC
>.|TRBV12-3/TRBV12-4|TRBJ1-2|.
CASSLREANYGYTF
TGTGCCAGCAGTTTGAGGGAAGCGAACTATGGCTACACCTTC
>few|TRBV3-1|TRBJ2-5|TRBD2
CASSQGRSGRIGTQYF
TGTGCCAGCAGCCAAGGTCGGAGCGGGAGAATTGGGACCCAGTACTTC
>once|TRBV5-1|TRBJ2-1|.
CASTERGSSYNEQFF
TGCGCCAGCACCGAAAGAGGAAGCTCCTACAATGAGCAGTTCTTC
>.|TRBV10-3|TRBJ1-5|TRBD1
CAISGARGNQPQHF
TGTGCCATCAGTGGGGCCAGGGGGAATCAGCCCCAGCATTTT
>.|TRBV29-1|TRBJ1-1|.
CSVYIRSGNTEAFF
TGCAGCGTCTACATTCGGTCGGGGAACACTGAAGCTTTCTTT
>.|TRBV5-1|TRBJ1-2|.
CASRLTDYGYTF
TGCGCCAGCAGACTGACAGACTATGGCTACACCTTC
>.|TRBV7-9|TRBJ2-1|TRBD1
CASSGRQGNEQFF
TGTGCCAGCAGCGGGCGACAGGGGAATGAGCAGTTCTTC
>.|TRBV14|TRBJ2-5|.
CASSQDPGSNTQYF
TGTGCCAGCAGCCAAGACCCAGGGTCCAATACCCAGTACTTC
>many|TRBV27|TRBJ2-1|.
CASSSAQGTSYNEQFF
TGTGCCAGCAGTTCTGCACAGGGGACTAGCTACAATGAGCAGTTCTTC
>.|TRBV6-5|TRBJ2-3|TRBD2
CATREGDTQYF
TGTGCCACCAGGGAGGGGGATACGCAGTATTTT
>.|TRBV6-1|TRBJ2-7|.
CASTSGAGNYEQYF
TGTGCCAGCACTTCCGGGGCAGGGAATTACGAGCAGTACTTC
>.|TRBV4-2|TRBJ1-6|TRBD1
CASSQDPTTGEISPLHF
TGTGCCAGCAGCCAAGATCCCACGACAGGGGAGATTTCACCCCTCCACTTT
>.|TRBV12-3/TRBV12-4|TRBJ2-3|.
CASRLGWPGSTDTQYF
TGTGCCAGCAGACTTGGGTGGCCGGGGAGCACAGATACGCAGTATTTT
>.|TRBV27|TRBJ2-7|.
CASSIGGSGNYEQYF
TGTGCCAGCAGTATCGGGGGTAGCGGTAACTACGAGCAGTACTTC
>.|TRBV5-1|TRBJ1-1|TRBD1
CASSRGQRASEAFF
TGCGCCAGCAGCCGGGGACAGCGCGCCTCTGAAGCTTTCTTT
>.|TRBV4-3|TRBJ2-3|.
CASSQGPLQYF
TGCGCCAGCAGCCAGGGTCCACTGCAGTATTTT
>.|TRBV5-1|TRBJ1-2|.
CASNNRTF
TGCGCCAGCAACAATCGCACCTTC
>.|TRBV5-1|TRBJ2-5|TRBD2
CASSLRALAGSGAQYF
TGCGCCAGCAGCTTAAGGGCACTAGCGGGGTCGGGGGCCCAGTACTTC
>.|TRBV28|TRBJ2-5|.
CASRSTAQATQYF
TGTGCCAGCAGGTCGACGGCCCAAGCGACCCAGTACTTC
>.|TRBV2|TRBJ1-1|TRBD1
CASVGTENTEAFF
TGTGCCAGCGTGGGGACAGAGAACACTGAAGCTTTCTTT
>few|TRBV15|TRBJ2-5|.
CATSYSSDQETQYF
TGTGCCACCAGCTACAGTTCTGACCAAGAGACCCAGTACTTC
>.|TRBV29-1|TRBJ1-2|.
CSHRGPTAGDLSYTF
TGCAGCCATAGAGGACCCACGGCCGGGGATCTTAGCTACACCTTC
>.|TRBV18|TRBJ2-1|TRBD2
CASSPWGTRGNEQFF
TGTGCCAGCTCACCATGGGGGACTAGAGGCAATGAGCAGTTCTTC